These 32 T cell receptor beta chains share one sample of origin, sequenced in a study of siplizumab effects on memory and regulatory T cells. The assay was immunoSEQ multiplex PCR, and TCRdb's table has in-frame clones only and misses some. The sample lists over 100,000 clones, around 92% occurring once. The sequenced material came from Tregs sorted from blood. Source of these receptors: a human donor in good health.

The chain couples TRBV2 to TRBJ2-7; 12 positions agree with TRBD2. V lost 10 bases to trimming and J lost 4 bases; unmatched junction nucleotides: 8. There are 14 residues in the CDR3. From germline, CDR1 is SNHLY and CDR2 FYNNEI. The CDR3 here is CATRTGTSGYEQYF. CDR3 bases: TGTGCCACGCGAACCGGGACTAGCGGGTACGAGCAGTACTTC.

The genes are TRBV7-9 and TRBJ2-3; TRBD2 is a possible D gene (6 bases). The CDR3 is 12 residues long. Trimming cost V 7 bases and J 3 bases, with 8 bases left between them. From germline, CDR1 is SEHNR and CDR2 FQNEAQ (reference sequence). CDR3 residues: CASNRGTDTQYF. CDR3 bases: TGTGCCAGCAACCGGGGGACAGATACGCAGTATTTT.

This chain joins TRBV19 and TRBJ1-5; possible D gene TRBD1, 5 bases. Per the germline V gene, CDR1 is LNHDA and CDR2 is SQIVND (reference sequence). The CDR3 contains 15 residues. Trimming removed 7 bases from V and 2 bases from J, with 15 bases in between. CDR3 residues: CASTGDRAGNQPQHF. CDR3 DNA: TGTGCCAGTACCGGGGACCGAGCGGGCAATCAGCCCCAGCATTTT.

The rearrangement joins TRBV5-1 to TRBJ1-1; D is uncertain. This CDR3 is 15 amino acids long. V lost 5 bases to trimming and J lost 2 bases, with 16 bases between them. CDR1 is SGHRS, CDR2 YFSETQ, per germline. Written as DNA, the CDR3 is TGCGCCAGCAGGGGGAGCCCAACGGGAAACACTGAAGCTTTCTTT. It codes for CASRGSPTGNTEAFF.

The rearrangement uses TRBV5-1 and TRBJ2-7; 8 bases line up with TRBD1. Germline V gene sequence: CDR1 SGHRS, CDR2 YFSETQ. V lost 0 bases, J lost 3 bases, and 5 bases stayed unmatched. This CDR3 has 15 amino acids. The chain's CDR3 is CASSLATGDIYEQYF. The CDR3 coding sequence is TGCGCCAGCAGCTTGGCGACAGGGGATATCTACGAGCAGTACTTC.

The rearrangement uses TRBV10-3 and TRBJ1-2; D remains ambiguous. Per the germline V gene, CDR1 is ENHRY and CDR2 is SYGVKD. V shed 3 bases and J shed 5 bases, with 13 bases lying between them. The CDR3 loop spans 14 amino acids. The CDR3 DNA sequence: TGTGCCATCAGTGAAAACACACGATTTTATGGCTACACCTTC. Translated, it gives CAISENTRFYGYTF.

This chain joins TRBV18 and TRBJ2-3; D might be TRBD2 (6 bases). V lost 5 bases to trimming and J lost 10 bases, with 16 bases between them. Per germline, CDR1 KGHSH and CDR2 LQKENI. This CDR3 contains 13 residues. CDR3 nucleotide sequence: TGTGCCAGCTCATCCACCGTCGGGGGACCGCAGTATTTT. This encodes CASSSTVGGPQYF.

This chain joins TRBV10-1 and TRBJ2-2; 7 bases are shared with TRBD1. Germline CDR1 and CDR2: WNHNN and SYGVQD (reference sequence). Unmatched junction bases numbered 7, after V lost 6 bases and J lost 3 bases. This CDR3 is 15 amino acids long. This CDR3 reads CASRVQGRDTGELFF. In DNA, the CDR3 is TGCGCCAGCAGGGTACAGGGGCGCGACACCGGGGAGCTGTTTTTT.

The J gene is TRBJ1-2, the V gene TRBV5-1, with a tentative D call TRBD1 (6 bases). This CDR3 is built from 14 residues. Germline loops: CDR1 SGHRS, CDR2 YFSETQ. V was shortened by 0 bases and J by 8 bases, with 14 bases between the two germline ends. The CDR3 loop reads CASSLGQGHIGYTF. The CDR3 DNA reads TGCGCCAGCAGCTTGGGCCAGGGGCACATCGGCTACACCTTC.

V usage is TRBV19 and J usage is TRBJ1-3, with 11 bases identical to TRBD1. The CDR3 extends over 16 amino acids. J lost 2 bases, V lost 6 bases, and 6 bases had no gene match. The germline V gene encodes CDR1 LNHDA and CDR2 SQIVND (reference sequence). The chain's CDR3 is CASSNGQGAAGNTIYF. The DNA of the CDR3 is TGTGCCAGTAGCAATGGACAGGGGGCGGCTGGAAACACCATATATTTT.

V gene TRBV6-6 combines with J gene TRBJ1-2, with unresolved D. Deletions cut 0 bases from V and 9 bases from J, with 11 bases between. The germline V gene has CDR1 MNHNY and CDR2 SVGAGI (reference sequence). This CDR3 is built from 13 residues. CDR3 residues: CASSYSPDSRYTF. In nucleotides, the CDR3 is TGTGCCAGCAGTTACTCCCCGGACTCCCGCTACACCTTC.

The V call is TRBV2, the J call TRBJ2-7, with TRBD1 as a possible D gene (5 bases). This CDR3 has 14 amino acids. Germline lookup yields CDR1 SNHLY and CDR2 FYNNEI. CDR3 DNA sequence: TGTGCGACCAAAGGGGTGACATTTCGTTCGGGGCAGTACTTC. Translation: CATKGVTFRSGQYF.

This sequence joins TRBV5-8 and TRBJ2-2; D is undetermined. The CDR3 is 14 amino acids. Trimming stripped 0 bases from V and 2 bases from J, with 5 bases between. CDR1 SGHTS and CDR2 YDEGEE come from the germline V gene. The CDR3 protein is CASSLGRNTGELFF. The CDR3 nucleotides are TGTGCCAGCAGCTTGGGACGTAACACCGGGGAGCTGTTTTTT. Drawing the rest from reference TRBV5-8 and TRBJ2-2, the complete variable domain is EAGVTQSPTHLIKTRGQQATLRCSPISGHTSVYWYQQALGLGLQFLLWYDEGEERNRGNFPPRFSGRQFPNYSSELNVNALELEDSALYLCASSLGRNTGELFFGEGSRLTVL.

The V call is TRBV6-5, the J call TRBJ2-1; D uncertain. Trimming pared 0 bases from V and 7 bases from J, leaving 10 bases between. CDR3 length equals 14 residues. CDR1 is MNHEY and CDR2 is SVGAGI in the germline V gene. This CDR3 reads CASSYSRRSNEQFF. CDR3 in DNA: TGTGCCAGCAGTTACTCGAGACGTTCGAATGAGCAGTTCTTC.

This sequence joins TRBV4-2 and TRBJ2-7, with 9 bases aligning to TRBD2. CDR3 length: 18 amino acids. Losses at the gene ends were 0 bases for V and 2 bases for J; bases not matched to a gene: 11. CDR1 is LGHNA and CDR2 is YNFKEQ in the germline V gene. The CDR3, as DNA: TGTGCCAGCAGCCAAGAGGCGGCGCGGGGGGGCCTCCCCTACGAGCAGTACTTC. Its protein product is CASSQEAARGGLPYEQYF.

This chain links TRBV6-5 with TRBJ1-1, with 8 nucleotides matching TRBD1. This CDR3 comprises 12 residues. Per the germline V gene, CDR1 is MNHEY and CDR2 is SVGAGI. V shed 5 bases, J shed 11 bases, and the junction held 7 bases outside the gene matches. Here the CDR3 DNA reads TGTGCCAGCAGTCCAGGGGGCACGCTGGCTTTCTTT. This sequence encodes CASSPGGTLAFF.

J is TRBJ2-5 and V is TRBV5-1; 8 positions match TRBD2. Germline V lookup: CDR1 SGHRS, CDR2 YFSETQ. This CDR3 is built from 14 residues. The trim removed 3 bases at V and 4 bases at J, leaving 5 bases unmatched. The CDR3, as DNA: TGCGCCAGCAGCTCGGCCGGGACTAGAGAGACCCAGTACTTC. Protein sequence: CASSSAGTRETQYF. Using reference TRBV5-1 and TRBJ2-5 for the parts outside the CDR3, the full variable domain is KAGVTQTPRYLIKTRGQQVTLSCSPISGHRSVSWYQQTPGQGLQFLFEYFSETQRNKGNFPGRFSGRQFSNSRSEMNVSTLELGDSALYLCASSSAGTRETQYFGPGTRLLVL.

V is TRBV5-1 and J is TRBJ1-2; 7 nucleotides line up with TRBD1. Germline V CDR1 and CDR2: SGHRS, YFSETQ. V dropped 5 bases and J dropped 0; count of bases not matched to a gene: 19. There are 19 residues in the CDR3. In nucleotides, the CDR3 is TGCGCCAGCAGTCTCCGAGTACCGGGACAGCTGCTAGCTAACTATGGCTACACCTTC. Amino acids: CASSLRVPGQLLANYGYTF. Complete variable domain (other parts from reference TRBV5-1 and TRBJ1-2): KAGVTQTPRYLIKTRGQQVTLSCSPISGHRSVSWYQQTPGQGLQFLFEYFSETQRNKGNFPGRFSGRQFSNSRSEMNVSTLELGDSALYLCASSLRVPGQLLANYGYTFGSGTRLTVV.

The gene calls are TRBV7-3 and TRBJ2-1; D not resolved. With 2 bases removed from V and 4 bases from J, the gap between germline ends came to 9 bases. Germline CDR1 reads SGHTA; CDR2 reads FQGTGA. The CDR3 extends over 14 amino acids. CDR3 sequence: CASSLFARYNEQFF. The DNA of the CDR3 is TGTGCCAGCAGCTTATTTGCGAGATACAATGAGCAGTTCTTC.

The chain links TRBV30 to TRBJ1-6; D is undetermined. Trimming removed 3 bases from V and 6 bases from J, with 15 bases in between. The CDR3 contains 15 residues. Germline V CDR1 and CDR2: GTSNPN, SVGIG (reference sequence). CDR3 in amino acids: CAWSVYRAFNSPLHF. The CDR3 nucleotides are TGTGCCTGGAGCGTCTATAGAGCCTTTAATTCACCCCTCCACTTT.

The J gene is TRBJ1-1, the V gene TRBV25-1; the D is unclear. Germline V CDR1 and CDR2: MGHDK, SYGVNS. CDR3 length equals 15 residues. V was shortened by 0 bases and J by 0 bases, with 8 bases between the two germline ends. The CDR3 DNA is TGTGCCAGCAGTGAATACGGCAGCTTGAACACTGAAGCTTTCTTT. Its translation: CASSEYGSLNTEAFF. The complete variable domain, with remaining parts taken from reference TRBV25-1 and TRBJ1-1, reads EADIYQTPRYLVIGTGKKITLECSQTMGHDKMYWYQQDPGMELHLIHYSYGVNSTEKGDLSSESTVSRIRTEHFPLTLESARPSHTSQYLCASSEYGSLNTEAFFGQGTRLTVV.

The V gene is TRBV2, the J gene TRBJ2-5; tentative D call: TRBD1 (6 bases). V dropped 8 bases and J dropped 4 bases, with 14 bases sitting between them. This CDR3 is built from 13 residues. Per the germline V gene, CDR1 is SNHLY and CDR2 is FYNNEI. The CDR3 sequence is CASGSTGGETQYF. CDR3 sequence (DNA): TGTGCCAGCGGGTCGACAGGAGGAGAGACCCAGTACTTC.

The chain combines TRBV5-1 with TRBJ2-3; perhaps TRBD1 as D (6 bases). The CDR3 contains 15 residues. Trimming stripped 0 bases from V and 4 bases from J, with 12 bases between. Per germline, CDR1 SGHRS and CDR2 YFSETQ. In DNA, the CDR3 is TGCGCCAGCAGCTTGGCGCCAGGGGTCGCAGATACGCAGTATTTT. This translates into CASSLAPGVADTQYF.

The chain has TRBV5-1 and TRBJ1-4, with D unresolved. The ends were cut back, 4 bases at V and 0 bases at J, with 13 bases in the middle. The CDR3 extends over 16 amino acids. CDR1 and CDR2 (germline): SGHRS, YFSETQ. The CDR3 nucleotides read TGCGCCAGCAGCAACCTTGCGGCGACAACTAATGAAAAACTGTTTTTT. Translation gives CASSNLAATTNEKLFF.

The V call is TRBV18, the J call TRBJ1-5; the D gene is possibly TRBD1 (5 bases). Germline CDR1 and CDR2: KGHSH and LQKENI. The V and J ends lost 2 bases and 4 bases respectively, with 12 bases between them. The CDR3 runs 15 residues. DNA of the CDR3: TGTGCCAGCTCACCATTCGGGGGTCAGAATCAGCCCCAGCATTTT. Its translation is CASSPFGGQNQPQHF.

The chain recombines TRBV7-3 with TRBJ2-1; 8 positions agree with TRBD2. J was trimmed by 0 bases and V by 5 bases; bases with no gene match: 3. This CDR3 contains 15 residues. CDR1 and CDR2 from the germline V gene are SGHTA and FQGTGA. The CDR3: CASSRTSSSYNEQFF. DNA for the CDR3: TGTGCCAGCAGCCGGACTAGCAGCTCCTACAATGAGCAGTTCTTC. Full variable domain (missing parts from reference TRBV7-3 and TRBJ2-1): GAGVSQTPSNKVTEKGKYVELRCDPISGHTALYWYRQSLGQGPEFLIYFQGTGAADDSGLPNDRFFAVRPEGSVSTLKIQRTERGDSAVYLCASSRTSSSYNEQFFGPGTRLTVL.

The chain uses TRBV7-6 and TRBJ2-3; tentative D call: TRBD1 (6 bases). The germline CDR1 and CDR2 sequences are SGHVS and FNYEAQ. Trimming took 5 bases from V and 0 from J, leaving 12 bases between them. The CDR3 is made up of 15 amino acids. The CDR3 nucleotides read TGTGCCAGCAGCCCTAGGGGGTCTAGCACAGATACGCAGTATTTT. This gives the protein CASSPRGSSTDTQYF.

The chain uses TRBV10-1 and TRBJ2-1; tentatively, D is TRBD2 (5 bases). Trimming stripped 0 bases from V and 0 bases from J, with 12 bases between. In germline, CDR1 is WNHNN, CDR2 SYGVQD (reference sequence). The CDR3 length is 17 residues. CDR3 in DNA: TGCGCCAGCAGTGAGTCGTCCGGAGGTGGCTCCTACAATGAGCAGTTCTTC. Amino acid sequence: CASSESSGGGSYNEQFF.

In this sample, this clone turned up once. This chain uses TRBV29-1 with TRBJ1-2; D not certain. The CDR3 totals 12 residues. The ends were cut back, 4 bases at V and 5 bases at J, with 11 bases in the middle. Germline-derived CDR1 and CDR2 are SQVTM and ANQGSEA. The CDR3 DNA sequence: TGCAGCGTTGCATACGGGGTTTATGGCTACACCTTC. It translates to CSVAYGVYGYTF.

The chain employs TRBV5-1 and TRBJ2-3; no clear D gene. This CDR3 has 15 amino acids. V lost 2 bases and J 2 bases, leaving 12 bases between the germline ends. Germline CDR1 and CDR2: SGHRS and YFSETQ. CDR3 in DNA: TGCGCCAGCAGCTTCCAGATGCCCCCCACAGATACGCAGTATTTT. This gives the protein CASSFQMPPTDTQYF.

The chain carries TRBV14 and TRBJ2-7, with D possibly TRBD1 on 6 matching bases. From germline, CDR1 is SGHDN and CDR2 FVKESK. The V and J ends lost 1 base and 3 bases respectively, with 13 bases between them. CDR3 length equals 15 residues. The DNA for the CDR3 is TGTGCCAGCAGCCAAGTTGGGACACAACGCTACGAGCAGTACTTC. As protein: CASSQVGTQRYEQYF.

The table lists this clone with a count of one. This chain joins TRBV11-2 and TRBJ1-1; D remains unclear. The CDR3 runs to 13 residues. With 1 base removed from V and 6 bases from J, the gap between germline ends came to 9 bases. Germline V gene data show CDR1 as SGHAT and CDR2 as FQNNGV. The CDR3: CASSLASRPEAFF. CDR3 bases: TGTGCCAGCAGCTTAGCCAGCAGGCCTGAAGCTTTCTTT.